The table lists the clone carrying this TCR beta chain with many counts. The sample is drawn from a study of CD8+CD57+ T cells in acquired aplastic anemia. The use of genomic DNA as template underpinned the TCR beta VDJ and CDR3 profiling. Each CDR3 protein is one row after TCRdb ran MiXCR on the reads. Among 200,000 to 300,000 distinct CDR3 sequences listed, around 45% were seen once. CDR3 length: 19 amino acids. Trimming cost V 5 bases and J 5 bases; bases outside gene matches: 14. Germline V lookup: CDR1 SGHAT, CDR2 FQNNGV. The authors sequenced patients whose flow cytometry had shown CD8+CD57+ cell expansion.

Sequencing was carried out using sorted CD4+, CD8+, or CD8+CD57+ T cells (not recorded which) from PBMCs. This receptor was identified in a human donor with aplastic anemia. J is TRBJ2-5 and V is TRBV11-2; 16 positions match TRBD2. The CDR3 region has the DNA TGTGCCAGCAGCCCACGCGGGGGACTAGCGGGAGGGCCTAGGGAGACCCAGTACTTC. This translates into CASSPRGGLAGGPRETQYF.